Below, 2 T cell receptor beta chains from the same sample are listed, as sequenced in a study of cytomegalovirus exposure and HLA in healthy donors (TCRdb year 2017). Library method: the immunoSEQ multiplex PCR assay. As stored in TCRdb, this immuneACCESS dataset retains in-frame rearrangements with V and J assigned. A fraction of the clones does not appear; measured against another copy, unresolved V genes explain less than half of the discrepancy, and the remainder lacks a known reason. Here the sample has 55,000 to 75,000 clones; approximately 94% occur a single time. The biggest ten clones account for approximately 1.3% of the sample. The sequenced material came from PBMCs. The source of these receptors is a man younger than 35 in good health and CMV-seropositive.

This clone was counted only a few times. The chain links TRBV30 to TRBJ1-6, with a weak D call TRBD1 (6 bases). With 1 base removed from V and 5 bases from J, the gap between germline ends came to 9 bases. CDR3 length: 14 amino acids. Germline V CDR1 and CDR2: GTSNPN, SVGIG (reference sequence). CDR3: CAWSGGLDNSPLHF. Here the CDR3 DNA reads TGTGCCTGGAGTGGGGGGCTGGATAATTCACCCCTCCACTTT.

The chain joins TRBV11-2 to TRBJ2-3; perhaps TRBD1 as D (5 bases). This CDR3 has 15 residues. Germline values: CDR1 SGHAT, CDR2 FQNNGV. V shed 5 bases and J shed 1 base, with 13 bases lying between them. Here the CDR3 DNA reads TGTGCCAGCAGCCCCAGGGTCTCGGGCACAGATACGCAGTATTTT. This encodes CASSPRVSGTDTQYF.